A single sample is the source of the 24 T cell receptor beta chains below, sequenced in a study of long-term antiretroviral therapy in people with HIV. Investigators performed immunoSEQ version v3.0 at survey level. TCRdb's copy holds only in-frame clones and misses some; the assay was immunoSEQ multiplex PCR. The sample gives some 40,000 clones, approximately 87% of which show up once; about 4% is in the top ten. The specimen was unsorted PBMCs, collected 1.2 years after starting antiretroviral therapy. The receptors were gathered from a woman aged 45 to 65 with HIV.

This chain links TRBV30 with TRBJ1-4; 7 bases match TRBD1. The CDR3 is made up of 15 amino acids. V dropped 5 bases and J dropped 5; count of bases not matched to a gene: 11. Germline CDR1 and CDR2: GTSNPN and SVGIG (reference sequence). The DNA of the CDR3 is TGTGCCTGGCAACAGGGGCCGGCAGAAAATGAAAAACTGTTTTTT. Translating it yields CAWQQGPAENEKLFF.

The chain is built from TRBV29-1 and TRBJ2-6; D unresolved. V was trimmed by 0 bases and J by 0 bases, leaving 9 bases between them. The CDR3 contains 16 residues. Germline values: CDR1 SQVTM, CDR2 ANQGSEA. As DNA, the CDR3 is TGCAGCGTTGAAGACAGTGCCAGCTCTGGGGCCAACGTCCTGACTTTC. This translates into CSVEDSASSGANVLTF. The full variable domain, its missing parts supplied by reference TRBV29-1 and TRBJ2-6, is SAVISQKPSRDICQRGTSLTIQCQVDSQVTMMFWYRQQPGQSLTLIATANQGSEATYESGFVIDKFPISRPNLTFSTLTVSNMSPEDSSIYLCSVEDSASSGANVLTFGAGSRLTVL.

This chain links TRBV7-3 with TRBJ2-5; D perhaps matches TRBD1 (6 bases). The CDR3 has 15 amino acids. CDR1 and CDR2 (germline): SGHTA, FQGTGA. Between the trimmed V and J ends, which lost 4 bases and 5 bases, there was a span of 17 bases. CDR3 in amino acids: CASSSVAGVWETQYF. The CDR3 nucleotides are TGTGCCAGCAGCTCGGTGGCAGGGGTTTGGGAGACCCAGTACTTC. The full variable domain, in which reference TRBV7-3 and TRBJ2-5 provide the parts outside the CDR3, is GAGVSQTPSNKVTEKGKYVELRCDPISGHTALYWYRQSLGQGPEFLIYFQGTGAADDSGLPNDRFFAVRPEGSVSTLKIQRTERGDSAVYLCASSSVAGVWETQYFGPGTRLLVL.

The chain recombines TRBV5-1 with TRBJ1-1; 7 positions match TRBD1. The CDR3 loop spans 16 amino acids. The junction had 6 bases not matched to a gene; V was cut back by 0 bases and J by 1 base. Germline CDR1 is SGHRS and CDR2 is YFSETQ. This CDR3 reads CASSLGQGKRNTEAFF. The CDR3 DNA follows: TGCGCCAGCAGCTTGGGACAGGGCAAGAGGAACACTGAAGCTTTCTTT.

The chain combines TRBV27 with TRBJ1-5; a weak D match, TRBD1 (6 bases). Per germline, CDR1 MNHEY and CDR2 SMNVEV (reference sequence). The CDR3 runs to 17 residues. Trimming removed 0 bases from V and 6 bases from J, with 18 bases in between. The CDR3 region is CASSLSFWGAGGQPQHF. CDR3 nucleotide sequence: TGTGCCAGCAGTTTATCGTTCTGGGGGGCGGGTGGTCAGCCCCAGCATTTT.

The chain joins TRBV21-1 to TRBJ1-3. TRBV21-1 is a listed pseudogene. The CDR3 is 13 amino acids. The CDR3 DNA follows: TGTGCCCGACCGGGGTACTCCGGAAACACCATATATTTT. It yields the protein CARPGYSGNTIYF.

The chain has TRBV29-1 and TRBJ1-6; TRBD1 aligns across 8 bases. CDR1 and CDR2 (germline): SQVTM, ANQGSEA. The CDR3 sequence is 13 residues long. Germline trimming cut 7 bases from V and 14 bases from J; bases unmatched to any gene: 13. CDR3 coding DNA: TGCAGCGCCCGAGAGGACAGGGAGAATACCCTCCACTTT. It specifies CSAREDRENTLHF. The variable domain in full, with the rest retrieved from reference TRBV29-1 and TRBJ1-6, is SAVISQKPSRDICQRGTSLTIQCQVDSQVTMMFWYRQQPGQSLTLIATANQGSEATYESGFVIDKFPISRPNLTFSTLTVSNMSPEDSSIYLCSAREDRENTLHFGNGTRLTVT.

The chain uses TRBV2 and TRBJ1-6; TRBD1 is a possible D gene (6 bases). The CDR3 spans 15 residues. The V end was cut by 4 bases, the J end by 10 bases, with 17 bases between. Germline V gene sequence: CDR1 SNHLY, CDR2 FYNNEI. Here the CDR3 reads CASSGSAGEVSPLHF. As DNA, the CDR3 is TGTGCCAGCAGTGGCTCGGCAGGGGAGGTCTCACCCCTCCACTTT. The variable domain in full, completed from reference TRBV2 and TRBJ1-6, reads EPEVTQTPSHQVTQMGQEVILRCVPISNHLYFYWYRQILGQKVEFLVSFYNNEISEKSEIFDDQFSVERPDGSNFTLKIRSTKLEDSAMYFCASSGSAGEVSPLHFGNGTRLTVT.

V and J are TRBV5-6 and TRBJ1-1, with unresolved D. The CDR3 loop spans 16 amino acids. Trimming removed 5 bases from V and 8 bases from J, with 25 bases in between. CDR1 is SGHDT and CDR2 is YYEEEE in the germline V gene. The DNA of the CDR3 is TGTGCCAGCAGGGTAATGCCAGCAGCTTATCCCTCCGAAGCTTTCTTT. This sequence encodes CASRVMPAAYPSEAFF.

This chain links TRBV29-1 with TRBJ2-4; TRBD1 matches 7 bases. CDR1 SQVTM and CDR2 ANQGSEA come from the germline V gene. The V gene end was trimmed by 7 bases and the J gene end by 4 bases; junction bases not matched to a gene: 10. The CDR3 has 14 amino acids. The CDR3 nucleotides are TGCAGCGCTGGCTGGGGACAGTTGAAAAACATTCAGTACTTC. Translated, it gives CSAGWGQLKNIQYF.

J is TRBJ2-3 and V is TRBV7-9, with TRBD2 matching over 8 bases. Unmatched junction bases numbered 5, after V lost 7 bases and J lost 5 bases. Germline CDR1 SEHNR, CDR2 FQNEAQ (reference sequence). The CDR3 loop spans 13 amino acids. The CDR3 coding sequence is TGTGCCAGCATCGTAGCGGGGCTAGATACGCAGTATTTT. Translated: CASIVAGLDTQYF.

CDR3 nucleotide sequence: TGTGCCAGCAGCCTATACCCGGACACCACCTATGGCTACACCTTC. Its protein is CASSLYPDTTYGYTF. The chain employs TRBV5-5 and TRBJ1-2; TRBD1 is a possible D gene (5 bases). The CDR3 contains 15 residues. V dropped 4 bases and J dropped 4 bases, with 17 bases sitting between them. Germline V gene lookup returns CDR1 SGHKS and CDR2 YYEKEE (reference sequence).

This clone came up once. The gene calls are TRBV27 and TRBJ2-1; possible D gene TRBD1, 5 bases. Germline V gene lookup returns CDR1 MNHEY and CDR2 SMNVEV (reference sequence). The CDR3 runs 16 residues. V lost 2 bases and J 0 bases, leaving 11 bases between the germline ends. The CDR3 DNA follows: TGTGCCAGCAGTTTAGGGGCAAAAAGCTCCTACAATGAGCAGTTCTTC. It yields the protein CASSLGAKSSYNEQFF.

The V and J genes are TRBV7-9 and TRBJ2-3; D is ambiguous. Trimming took off 5 bases at V and 3 bases at J, with 21 bases between the two ends. The CDR3 runs to 17 residues. The germline gives CDR1 SEHNR, CDR2 FQNEAQ (reference sequence). The CDR3 region is CASSRPGPRDGTDTQYF. DNA of the CDR3: TGTGCCAGCAGCAGGCCTGGGCCTAGGGATGGGACAGATACGCAGTATTTT.

This chain uses TRBV4-3 with TRBJ2-1, with TRBD2 identical over 9 bases. Germline loops: CDR1 LGHNA, CDR2 YSLEER. This CDR3 contains 16 residues. Trimming removed 0 bases from V and 6 bases from J; junction bases left unmatched: 6. CDR3 bases: TGCGCCAGCAGCCAAGATAGGGGCGGGGGGGCCAATGAGCAGTTCTTC. Its protein is CASSQDRGGGANEQFF.

This clone was observed a single time. The gene calls are TRBV2 and TRBJ1-4, with 8 bases identical to TRBD1. The V and J ends lost 11 bases and 8 bases, in that order; junction bases with no gene match: 13. Looked up from germline, CDR1 is SNHLY and CDR2 is FYNNEI. The CDR3 length is 14 residues. The CDR3 nucleotides are TGTGCCGGACACTATCACCGACAGGGGGAAAAACTGTTTTTT. This codes for CAGHYHRQGEKLFF.

The chain combines TRBV9 with TRBJ1-2; no clear D. Germline values: CDR1 SGDLS, CDR2 YYNGEE. The CDR3 totals 14 residues. V lost 3 bases, J lost 8 bases, and 17 bases lay in between. The CDR3 loop is CASSEALAMGGYTF. DNA of the CDR3: TGTGCCAGCAGCGAAGCACTGGCCATGGGGGGCTACACCTTC. Full variable domain (outside the CDR3, taken from reference TRBV9 and TRBJ1-2): DSGVTQTPKHLITATGQRVTLRCSPRSGDLSVYWYQQSLDQGLQFLIQYYNGEERAKGNILERFSAQQFPDLHSELNLSSLELGDSALYFCASSEALAMGGYTFGSGTRLTVV.

V and J are TRBV7-9 and TRBJ2-7, with 10 bases that match TRBD2. The CDR3 spans 15 residues. V trimming: 5 bases; J trimming: 2 bases; junction bases outside the gene matches: 6. CDR1 and CDR2 (germline): SEHNR, FQNEAQ (reference sequence). CDR3 in amino acids: CASSPAGGLAYEQYF. The CDR3 nucleotides are TGTGCCAGCAGCCCAGCGGGGGGGCTCGCCTACGAGCAGTACTTC.

The genes are TRBV9 and TRBJ1-1; D call uncertain. The CDR3 totals 13 residues. V lost 4 bases to trimming and J lost 6 bases, with 13 bases between them. Germline V gene lookup returns CDR1 SGDLS and CDR2 YYNGEE. The DNA of the CDR3 is TGTGCCAGCAGCCCACGTAGAGAACCTGAAGCTTTCTTT. Its translation: CASSPRREPEAFF.

This rearrangement joins TRBV10-3 to TRBJ2-3; the match to TRBD2 covers 15 bases. V dropped 6 bases and J dropped 2; count of bases not matched to a gene: 3. Germline V gives CDR1 ENHRY, CDR2 SYGVKD. The CDR3 runs 16 residues. CDR3 region: CAISRTSGGVTDTQYF. DNA for the CDR3: TGTGCCATCAGCCGGACTAGCGGGGGGGTCACAGATACGCAGTATTTT.

The chain is built from TRBV7-9 and TRBJ1-6; D is unresolved. V lost 5 bases to trimming and J lost 3 bases, with 17 bases between them. This CDR3 spans 17 amino acids. Germline assignment: CDR1 SEHNR and CDR2 FQNEAQ (reference sequence). The CDR3: CASSLLSPVIYNSPLHF. The CDR3 coding sequence is TGTGCCAGCAGCCTTCTTAGTCCCGTAATCTATAATTCACCCCTCCACTTT.

V gene TRBV9 combines with J gene TRBJ1-1, with 9 bases identical to TRBD1. This CDR3 is 14 amino acids long. Germline trimming cut 3 bases from V and 7 bases from J; bases unmatched to any gene: 7. CDR1 SGDLS and CDR2 YYNGEE come from the germline V gene. CDR3 sequence reads: CASSGSGTGNEAFF. CDR3 nucleotides: TGTGCCAGCAGCGGGTCCGGGACAGGGAATGAAGCTTTCTTT.

This clone was seen a few times. The rearrangement uses TRBV10-3 and TRBJ1-3; 11 bases map to TRBD1. V was clipped by 6 bases and J by 3 bases; unmatched bases: 4. Germline CDR1 reads ENHRY; CDR2 reads SYGVKD. The CDR3 runs to 15 residues. The CDR3 DNA is TGTGCCATCAGCAGGACAGGGGGCCGTGGAAACACCATATATTTT. Protein: CAISRTGGRGNTIYF.

V and J are TRBV7-3 and TRBJ2-1; D remains unclear. Germline CDR1 is SGHTA and CDR2 is FQGTGA. Trimming removed 5 bases at V and 8 bases at J, with 16 bases between. This CDR3 contains 14 residues. The CDR3 sequence: CASSPTWALDEQFF. The CDR3 bases are TGTGCCAGCAGCCCGACGTGGGCTTTGGATGAGCAGTTCTTC.